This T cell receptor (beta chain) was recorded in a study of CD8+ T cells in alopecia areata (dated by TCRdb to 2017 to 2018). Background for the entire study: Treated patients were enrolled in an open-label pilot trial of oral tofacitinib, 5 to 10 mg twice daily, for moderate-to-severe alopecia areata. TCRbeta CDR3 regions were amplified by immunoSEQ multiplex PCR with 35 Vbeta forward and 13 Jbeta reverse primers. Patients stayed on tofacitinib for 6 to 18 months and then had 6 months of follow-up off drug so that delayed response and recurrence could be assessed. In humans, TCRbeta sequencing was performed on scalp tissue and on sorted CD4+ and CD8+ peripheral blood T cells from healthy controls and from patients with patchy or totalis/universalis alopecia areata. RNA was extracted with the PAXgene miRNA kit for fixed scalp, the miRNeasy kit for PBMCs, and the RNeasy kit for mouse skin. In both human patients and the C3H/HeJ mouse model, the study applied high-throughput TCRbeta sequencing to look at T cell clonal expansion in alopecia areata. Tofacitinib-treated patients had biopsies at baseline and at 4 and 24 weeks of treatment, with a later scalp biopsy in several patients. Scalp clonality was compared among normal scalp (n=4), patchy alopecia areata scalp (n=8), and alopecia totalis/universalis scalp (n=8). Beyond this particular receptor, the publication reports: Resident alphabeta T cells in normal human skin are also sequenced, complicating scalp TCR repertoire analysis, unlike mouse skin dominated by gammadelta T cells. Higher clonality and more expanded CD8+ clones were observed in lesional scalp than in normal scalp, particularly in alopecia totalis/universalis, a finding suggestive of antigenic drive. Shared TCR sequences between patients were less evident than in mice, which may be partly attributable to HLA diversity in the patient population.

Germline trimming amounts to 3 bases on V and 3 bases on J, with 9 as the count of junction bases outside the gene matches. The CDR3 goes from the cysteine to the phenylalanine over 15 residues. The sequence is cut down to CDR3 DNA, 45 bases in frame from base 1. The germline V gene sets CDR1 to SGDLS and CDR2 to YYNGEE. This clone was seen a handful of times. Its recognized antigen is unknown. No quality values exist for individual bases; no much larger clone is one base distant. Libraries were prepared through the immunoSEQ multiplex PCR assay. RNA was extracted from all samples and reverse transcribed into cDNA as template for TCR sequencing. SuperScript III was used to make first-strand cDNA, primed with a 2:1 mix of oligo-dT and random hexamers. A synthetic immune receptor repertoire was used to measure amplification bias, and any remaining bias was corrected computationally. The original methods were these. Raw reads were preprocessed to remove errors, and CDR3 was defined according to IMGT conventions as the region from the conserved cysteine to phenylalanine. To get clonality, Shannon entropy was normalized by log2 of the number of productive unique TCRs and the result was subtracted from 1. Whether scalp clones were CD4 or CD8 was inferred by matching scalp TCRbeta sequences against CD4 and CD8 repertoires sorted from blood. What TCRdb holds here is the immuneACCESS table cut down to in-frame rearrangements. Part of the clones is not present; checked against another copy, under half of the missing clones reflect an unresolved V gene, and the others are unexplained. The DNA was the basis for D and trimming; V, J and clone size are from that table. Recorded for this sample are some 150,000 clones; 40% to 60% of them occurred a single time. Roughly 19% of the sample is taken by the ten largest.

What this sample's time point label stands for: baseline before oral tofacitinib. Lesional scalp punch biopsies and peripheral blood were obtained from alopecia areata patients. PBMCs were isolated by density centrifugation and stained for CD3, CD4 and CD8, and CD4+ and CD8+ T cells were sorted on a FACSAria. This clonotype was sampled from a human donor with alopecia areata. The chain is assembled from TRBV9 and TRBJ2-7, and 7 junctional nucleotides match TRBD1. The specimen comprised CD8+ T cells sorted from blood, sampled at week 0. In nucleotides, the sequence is TGTGCCAGCAGCGCCGGTGGAAGGGACAGCTACGAGCAGTACTTC. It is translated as CASSAGGRDSYEQYF.